This T cell receptor (beta chain) is drawn from a study of blood T cell repertoires in COVID-19. On the study more broadly: Acute and convalescent COVID-19 specimens originated in the United States, Italy and Spain. Sources were T cells, B-cell-depleted T cells, or PBMCs; the material itself was cDNA or gDNA.

It was during active infection that Seattle patients were enrolled and then longitudinally followed. CDR1 is LGHNA, CDR2 YSLEER, per germline. This CDR3 region has 14 residues. Trimming left V 3 bases short and J 2 bases short, with 10 bases between. Produced via immunoSEQ multiplex PCR; TCRdb's table is partial and in-frame only. The repertoire includes about 300,000 clones, 70% to 85% of them detected once, and more than 1.2% sits in the top ten. Sequencing used peripheral blood. The sequence was collected from a human donor with COVID-19, enrolled during active disease. The donor label of this sample is uncertain. This chain uses TRBV4-3 with TRBJ1-1; maybe TRBD1 (6 bases). CDR3 sequence: CASSHLDSNTEAFF. For the CDR3, the DNA is TGCGCCAGCAGCCACCTGGACAGCAACACTGAAGCTTTCTTT.